This record looks at one T cell receptor beta chain sequence and its context. The data are from a study of blood T cell repertoires in COVID-19. The V and J ends lost 3 bases and 0 bases respectively, with 11 bases between them. Germline CDR1 reads LNHDA; CDR2 reads SQIVND (reference sequence). CDR3 length: 15 residues. Assay used: immunoSEQ multiplex PCR; TCRdb lists only in-frame clones, some missing. The sample lists fewer than 85,000 clones, less than 90% seen once, with roughly 9.1% in the top ten. The sequence derives from a human donor in a cohort sampled during active COVID-19. Sequencing was performed on peripheral blood. The chain links TRBV19 to TRBJ1-1; D is ambiguous. The CDR3 is CASSMIRALNTEAFF. CDR3 DNA sequence: TGTGCCAGTAGTATGATCAGAGCGTTGAACACTGAAGCTTTCTTT.